This T cell receptor beta chain comes out of a study of T-cell memory formation after mild COVID-19. V lost 2 bases and J lost 5; bases outside the gene matches: 11. The CDR3 has 17 amino acids. Germline V gene lookup returns CDR1 SGDLS and CDR2 YYNGEE. Constant-segment-primed 5'RACE gave TCR alpha and TCR beta cDNA libraries with sample barcodes and UMIs. One entry per CDR3 protein, called by TCRdb with MiXCR from the 5' RACE reads. The sample holds approximately 560,000 distinct CDR3 sequences, 15% to 20% seen once. The chain carries TRBV9 and TRBJ1-2, with 11 bases fitting TRBD1. The TCR comes from an adult woman who had mild COVID-19 (a few samples of this study predate the infection). Cell type and time point are not known. Source material: PBMCs or a T cell subset sorted from them (not recorded which). The CDR3 DNA sequence: TGTGCCAGCAGCGTTACTGCCCGGGACAGGGGGAGGTATGGCTACACCTTC. This translates into CASSVTARDRGRYGYTF.